Presented here are 28 T cell receptor beta chains from one specimen sequenced in a study of blood T cell repertoires in COVID-19. Some clones are missing from TCRdb's copy, which holds only in-frame ones; the method was immunoSEQ multiplex PCR. Here the sample spans 110,000 or so clones, about nine tenths being singletons. Sequenced material: peripheral blood. Receptors originate from a woman aged 45-65 years with acute or convalescent COVID-19.

The V gene is TRBV7-3, the J gene TRBJ1-5, with a weak D call TRBD1 (5 bases). The V gene's germline CDR1 is SGHTA and CDR2 FQGTGA. The CDR3 is 16 amino acids. Trimming stripped 6 bases from V and 1 base from J, with 16 bases between. CDR3 amino acids: CASSHTQVRSNQPQHF. In DNA, the CDR3 is TGTGCCAGCAGTCACACACAGGTTAGGAGCAATCAGCCCCAGCATTTT.

The chain links TRBV25-1 to TRBJ1-2, with a weak D call TRBD1 (6 bases). The ends were cut back, 7 bases at V and 6 bases at J, with 12 bases in the middle. This CDR3 comprises 12 residues. Per germline, CDR1 MGHDK and CDR2 SYGVNS. The CDR3 nucleotides read TGTGCCAGCACCGACACAGGGAATGGCTACACCTTC. Translating gives CASTDTGNGYTF.

The CDR3, as DNA: TGTGCCAGCACAAGGACAGGGCTCTCAGCGGGGGCCAACGTCCTGACTTTC. Protein product: CASTRTGLSAGANVLTF. The chain links TRBV7-9 to TRBJ2-6, with 8 bases that match TRBD1. With V trimmed by 7 bases and J by 4 bases, 12 bases remained unmatched. Germline-derived CDR1 and CDR2 are SEHNR and FQNEAQ (reference sequence). The CDR3 length is 17 residues. The whole variable domain, remainder taken from reference TRBV7-9 and TRBJ2-6, is DTGVSQNPRHKITKRGQNVTFRCDPISEHNRLYWYRQTLGQGPEFLTYFQNEAQLEKSRLLSDRFSAERPKGSFSTLEIQRTEQGDSAMYLCASTRTGLSAGANVLTFGAGSRLTVL.

This CDR3 is CASSPGLRNEQFF. The CDR3 region has the DNA TGTGCCAGCAGTCCGGGACTGAGAAATGAGCAGTTCTTC. V is TRBV2 and J is TRBJ2-1; possible D gene TRBD2, 6 bases. CDR1 and CDR2 from the germline V gene are SNHLY and FYNNEI. This CDR3 contains 13 residues. V was clipped by 5 bases and J by 7 bases, with 12 bases between them.

This clone appeared a single time. CDR3 DNA: TGTGCCAGTAGTAACTGGGGACAGCTTTCGGCTAGCAATCAGCCCCAGCATTTT. Translated: CASSNWGQLSASNQPQHF. This rearrangement joins TRBV19 to TRBJ1-5; 7 bases map to TRBD1. Germline V lookup: CDR1 LNHDA, CDR2 SQIVND (reference sequence). V lost 4 bases, J lost 0 bases, and 12 bases stayed unmatched. The CDR3 contains 18 residues. Full variable domain (outside the CDR3, taken from reference TRBV19 and TRBJ1-5): DGGITQSPKYLFRKEGQNVTLSCEQNLNHDAMYWYRQDPGQGLRLIYYSQIVNDFQKGDIAEGYSVSREKKESFPLTVTSAQKNPTAFYLCASSNWGQLSASNQPQHFGDGTRLSIL.

This chain joins TRBV6-1 and TRBJ1-2; TRBD1 is a possible D gene (5 bases). Germline V CDR1 and CDR2: MNHNS, SASEGT. V dropped 3 bases and J dropped 6 bases, with 11 bases sitting between them. The CDR3 consists of 13 residues. DNA of the CDR3: TGTGCCAGCAGTGAGAGCAGGGCAAATGGCTACACCTTC. Its protein is CASSESRANGYTF.

This sequence joins TRBV20-1 and TRBJ1-1, with 8 bases that match TRBD1. After removal of 6 bases from V and 1 base from J, the junction contained 7 bases not matched to a gene. The CDR3 contains 14 residues. The germline gives CDR1 DFQATT, CDR2 SNEGSKA (reference sequence). The CDR3 loop reads CSASPTGGNTEAFF. The CDR3 DNA is TGCAGTGCAAGTCCCACAGGGGGGAACACTGAAGCTTTCTTT.

V gene TRBV28 combines with J gene TRBJ2-5; no clear D gene. The CDR3 covers 13 residues. The V and J ends lost 2 bases and 4 bases respectively, with 8 bases between them. In germline, CDR1 is MDHEN, CDR2 SYDVKM. The CDR3 reads CASSLTGRETQYF. The CDR3 region has the DNA TGTGCCAGCAGTTTAACCGGTAGAGAGACCCAGTACTTC.

The genes are TRBV28 and TRBJ1-5; unclear D gene. The CDR3 runs to 14 residues. In germline, CDR1 is MDHEN, CDR2 SYDVKM. V gave up 3 bases and J gave up 1 base, with 7 bases separating them. The CDR3 DNA reads TGTGCCAGCAGTTTTTGGCAGAGCAATCAGCCCCAGCATTTT. Protein: CASSFWQSNQPQHF.

The chain employs TRBV2 and TRBJ2-7, with D uncertain. In germline, CDR1 is SNHLY, CDR2 FYNNEI. This CDR3 comprises 17 residues. V dropped 3 bases and J dropped 0 bases, with 18 bases sitting between them. CDR3 bases: TGTGCCAGCAGTGATTTTGTCCCGGTCGGTGCCTCCTACGAGCAGTACTTC. Translated: CASSDFVPVGASYEQYF. Full variable domain (missing parts from reference TRBV2 and TRBJ2-7): EPEVTQTPSHQVTQMGQEVILRCVPISNHLYFYWYRQILGQKVEFLVSFYNNEISEKSEIFDDQFSVERPDGSNFTLKIRSTKLEDSAMYFCASSDFVPVGASYEQYFGPGTRLTVT.

Worth noting for this clone: Other nucleotide sequences in the sample specify the same CDR3. The CDR3 DNA reads TGTGCCAGCAGCGTAGGGACGGGGACCTACGAGCAGTACTTC. This encodes CASSVGTGTYEQYF. The genes are TRBV9 and TRBJ2-7, with a possible D match to TRBD2 (5 bases). With 0 bases removed from V and 2 bases from J, the gap between germline ends came to 9 bases. CDR3 length: 14 residues. In germline, CDR1 is SGDLS, CDR2 YYNGEE.

The chain couples TRBV28 to TRBJ1-1, with 7 nucleotides matching TRBD1. CDR3 length: 14 residues. Germline V gives CDR1 MDHEN, CDR2 SYDVKM. Trimming took 3 bases from V and 4 from J; bases not matched to a gene: 5. The CDR3 here is CASSLGQWATEAFF. The CDR3 nucleotides are TGTGCCAGCAGTTTGGGACAGTGGGCCACTGAAGCTTTCTTT.

The DNA for the CDR3 is TGCAGCGTTGCCCCAGGGACAGGGGATCAGCCCCAGCATTTT. It specifies CSVAPGTGDQPQHF. The rearrangement links TRBV29-1 to TRBJ1-5; 10 nucleotides line up with TRBD1. Germline V gene lookup returns CDR1 SQVTM and CDR2 ANQGSEA. The CDR3 sequence is 14 residues long. The V and J ends lost 4 bases and 5 bases, in that order; junction bases with no gene match: 5.

The V gene is TRBV24-1, the J gene TRBJ2-2; D is ambiguous. Trimming left V 2 bases short and J 3 bases short, with 6 bases between. CDR3 length: 14 amino acids. Germline CDR1 KGHDR, CDR2 SFDVKD. CDR3 coding DNA: TGTGCCACCAGTGATTACGGTTACACCGGGGAGCTGTTTTTT. Its protein product is CATSDYGYTGELFF.

The genes are TRBV19 and TRBJ2-1; 8 bases are a match to TRBD2. There are 14 residues in the CDR3. Germline CDR1 LNHDA, CDR2 SQIVND (reference sequence). J lost 6 bases, V lost 9 bases, and 10 bases had no gene match. The CDR3 sequence: CASRPGLEGNEQFF. The CDR3 region has the DNA TGTGCCAGCCGACCGGGACTAGAGGGCAATGAGCAGTTCTTC.

A few counts support this clone. This chain connects TRBV5-4 to TRBJ1-1, with D possibly matching TRBD1 (6 bases). Trimming pared 5 bases from V and 6 bases from J, leaving 14 bases between. There are 13 residues in the CDR3. CDR1 SGHNT and CDR2 YYREEE come from the germline V gene (reference sequence). The CDR3 region has the DNA TGTGCCAGCAGAGCCGGGACATCACCTGAAGCTTTCTTT. This translates into CASRAGTSPEAFF. Variable domain in full (rest from reference TRBV5-4 and TRBJ1-1): ETGVTQSPTHLIKTRGQQVTLRCSSQSGHNTVSWYQQALGQGPQFIFQYYREEENGRGNFPPRFSGLQFPNYSSELNVNALELDDSALYLCASRAGTSPEAFFGQGTRLTVV.

Only one count was recorded for this clone. J is TRBJ2-5 and V is TRBV12-3 or TRBV12-4; 7 nucleotides match TRBD2. The CDR3 contains 13 residues. The J segment lost 6 bases and the V segment lost 7 bases, leaving 8 bases of the junction unmatched. The DNA for the CDR3 is TGTGCCAGCAAAGGAGGCGGGGGTCAGACCCAGTACTTC. The encoded protein is CASKGGGGQTQYF.

This clone was recorded only once. This chain joins TRBV6-6 and TRBJ2-3; the match to TRBD1 covers 9 bases. CDR1 is MNHNY and CDR2 is SVGAGI in the germline V gene (reference sequence). The CDR3 sequence is 15 residues long. The V and J ends lost 7 bases and 1 base, in that order; junction bases with no gene match: 6. The DNA for the CDR3 is TGTGCCAGCACTGACCGGGACAGGGGCACAGATACGCAGTATTTT. This translates into CASTDRDRGTDTQYF.

The chain carries TRBV4-3 and TRBJ1-3; D gene uncertain. Germline V gives CDR1 LGHNA, CDR2 YSLEER. There are 16 residues in the CDR3. Trimming removed 0 bases at V and 0 bases at J, with 9 bases between. The CDR3 is CASSQDMVSSGNTIYF. CDR3 coding DNA: TGCGCCAGCAGCCAAGATATGGTGAGCTCTGGAAACACCATATATTTT.

The chain has TRBV19 and TRBJ2-7; 7 bases align to TRBD1. The CDR3 is 14 amino acids. V trimming: 5 bases; J trimming: 2 bases; junction bases outside the gene matches: 6. The germline CDR1 and CDR2 sequences are LNHDA and SQIVND (reference sequence). The CDR3, as DNA: TGTGCCAGTAGTTCCGCCGGGACAGCCTACGAGCAGTACTTC. This codes for CASSSAGTAYEQYF.

The rearrangement uses TRBV30 and TRBJ1-4; TRBD1 agrees at 8 bases. The CDR3 is made up of 13 amino acids. V trimming: 8 bases; J trimming: 5 bases; junction bases outside the gene matches: 7. Germline loops: CDR1 GTSNPN, CDR2 SVGIG (reference sequence). Written as DNA, the CDR3 is TGTGCCGCCAACGGACAGGGAAATGAAAAACTGTTTTTT. It translates to CAANGQGNEKLFF.

J is TRBJ2-5 and V is TRBV28; TRBD1 matches at 7 bases. Germline V CDR1 and CDR2: MDHEN, SYDVKM. V gave up 5 bases and J gave up 3 bases; unmatched junction bases: 3. The CDR3 runs to 13 residues. The CDR3 nucleotides are TGTGCCAGCAGTGGGACAGCGAAAGAGACCCAGTACTTC. Translation gives CASSGTAKETQYF.

This chain links TRBV5-1 with TRBJ2-1, with TRBD1 identical over 8 bases. CDR1 SGHRS and CDR2 YFSETQ come from the germline V gene. The CDR3 consists of 17 residues. V trimming: 0 bases; J trimming: 5 bases; junction bases outside the gene matches: 10. For the CDR3, the DNA is TGCGCCAGCAGCTTGGCCTTTTCAGGGGGCATGGACAATGAGCAGTTCTTC. Residues: CASSLAFSGGMDNEQFF. Variable domain in full (rest from reference TRBV5-1 and TRBJ2-1): KAGVTQTPRYLIKTRGQQVTLSCSPISGHRSVSWYQQTPGQGLQFLFEYFSETQRNKGNFPGRFSGRQFSNSRSEMNVSTLELGDSALYLCASSLAFSGGMDNEQFFGPGTRLTVL.

This chain joins TRBV5-4 and TRBJ1-6; 11 nucleotides match TRBD1. The J segment lost 9 bases and the V segment lost 4 bases, leaving 6 bases of the junction unmatched. CDR1 SGHNT and CDR2 YYREEE come from the germline V gene (reference sequence). CDR3 length: 15 amino acids. The DNA of the CDR3 is TGTGCCAGCAGCCTAGGGACAGGGGGAACTTCACCCCTCCACTTT. Translating gives CASSLGTGGTSPLHF.

This rearrangement joins TRBV19 to TRBJ1-3; D perhaps matches TRBD1 (6 bases). There are 16 residues in the CDR3. V lost 5 bases to trimming and J lost 2 bases, with 16 bases between them. Germline CDR1 and CDR2: LNHDA and SQIVND (reference sequence). CDR3 nucleotides: TGTGCCAGTAGTCGATTCAGGGGAGAAACTGGAAACACCATATATTTT. Amino acids: CASSRFRGETGNTIYF.

The chain couples TRBV18 to TRBJ2-1; 7 nucleotides match TRBD2. Germline CDR1 reads KGHSH; CDR2 reads LQKENI. The CDR3 totals 16 residues. V trimming: 3 bases; J trimming: 2 bases; junction bases outside the gene matches: 7. CDR3 protein: CASSPVIAGPYNEQFF. For the CDR3, the DNA is TGTGCCAGCTCACCCGTGATAGCGGGCCCCTACAATGAGCAGTTCTTC.

This clone was seen a few times. The CDR3 bases are TGTGCCACCAGGAAGACAAGGCTAAACATTCAGTACTTC. Residues: CATRKTRLNIQYF. V is TRBV15 and J is TRBJ2-4; D unresolved. This CDR3 is 13 amino acids long. Germline CDR1 and CDR2: LNHNV and YYDKDF (reference sequence). The germline V and J ends were trimmed by 6 bases and 6 bases, with 12 bases remaining between them. Variable domain in full (rest from reference TRBV15 and TRBJ2-4): DAMVIQNPRYQVTQFGKPVTLSCSQTLNHNVMYWYQQKSSQAPKLLFHYYDKDFNNEADTPDNFQSRRPNTSFCFLDIRSPGLGDTAMYLCATRKTRLNIQYFGAGTRLSVL.

The chain has TRBV7-2 and TRBJ2-1; 11 bases fit TRBD2. Germline-derived CDR1 and CDR2 are SGHTA and FQGNSA. The CDR3 extends over 18 amino acids. The trim removed 5 bases at V and 6 bases at J, leaving 15 bases unmatched. The CDR3 DNA sequence: TGTGCCAGCAGCCGCTCGGGGGGGACTAGCGGAAGAGGCAATGAGCAGTTCTTC. Translated: CASSRSGGTSGRGNEQFF.